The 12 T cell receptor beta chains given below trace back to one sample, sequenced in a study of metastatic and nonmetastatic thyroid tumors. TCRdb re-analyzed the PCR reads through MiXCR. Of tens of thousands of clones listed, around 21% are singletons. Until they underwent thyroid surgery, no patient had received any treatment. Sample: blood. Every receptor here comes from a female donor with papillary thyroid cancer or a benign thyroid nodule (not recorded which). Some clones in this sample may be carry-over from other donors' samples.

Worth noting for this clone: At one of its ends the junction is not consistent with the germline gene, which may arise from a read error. The CDR3 DNA reads as TGTGTCAGCAGTAGGACAGGGCTCAACACTGAAGCTTTCTTT. Translation: CVSSRTGLNTEAFF. V usage is TRBV27 and J usage is TRBJ1-1; 8 bases are shared with TRBD1. Germline CDR1 and CDR2: MNHEY and SMNVEV (reference sequence). This CDR3 has 14 amino acids.

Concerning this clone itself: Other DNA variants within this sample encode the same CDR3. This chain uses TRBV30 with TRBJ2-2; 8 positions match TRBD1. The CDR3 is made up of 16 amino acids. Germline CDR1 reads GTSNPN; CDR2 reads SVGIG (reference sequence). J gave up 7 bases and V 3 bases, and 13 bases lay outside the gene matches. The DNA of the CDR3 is TGTGCCTGGAGGCCCCTCGACAGGGGTGTGGGCGGGGAGCTGTTTTTT. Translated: CAWRPLDRGVGGELFF. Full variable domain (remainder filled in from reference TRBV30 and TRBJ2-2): SQTIHQWPATLVQPVGSPLSLECTVEGTSNPNLYWYRQAAGRGLQLLFYSVGIGQISSEVPQNLSASRPQDRQFILSSKKLLLSDSGFYLCAWRPLDRGVGGELFFGEGSRLTVL.

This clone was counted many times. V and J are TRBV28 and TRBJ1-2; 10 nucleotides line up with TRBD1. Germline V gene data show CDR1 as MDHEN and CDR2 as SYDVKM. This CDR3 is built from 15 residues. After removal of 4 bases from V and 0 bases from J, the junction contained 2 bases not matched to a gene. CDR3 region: CASSSGTGANYGYTF. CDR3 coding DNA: TGTGCCAGCAGTTCCGGGACAGGGGCTAACTATGGCTACACCTTC.

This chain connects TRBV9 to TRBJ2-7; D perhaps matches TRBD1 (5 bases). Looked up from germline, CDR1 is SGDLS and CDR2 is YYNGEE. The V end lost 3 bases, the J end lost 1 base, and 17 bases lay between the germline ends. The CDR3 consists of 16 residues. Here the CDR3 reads CASSASFQTESYEQYF. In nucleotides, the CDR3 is TGTGCCAGCAGCGCCTCATTCCAGACAGAATCCTACGAGCAGTACTTC.

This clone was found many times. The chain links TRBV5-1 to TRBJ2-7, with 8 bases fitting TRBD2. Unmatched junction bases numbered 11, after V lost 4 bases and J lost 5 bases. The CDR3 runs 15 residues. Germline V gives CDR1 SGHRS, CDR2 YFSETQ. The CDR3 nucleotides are TGCGCCAGCAGCCTAGAAGCGGGAGTCCTGAACGAGCAGTACTTC. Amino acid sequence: CASSLEAGVLNEQYF.

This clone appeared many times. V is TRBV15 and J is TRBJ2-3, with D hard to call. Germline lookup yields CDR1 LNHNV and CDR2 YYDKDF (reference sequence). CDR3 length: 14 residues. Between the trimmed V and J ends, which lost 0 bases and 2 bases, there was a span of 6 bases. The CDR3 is CATSRDSFTDTQYF. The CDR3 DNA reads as TGTGCCACCAGCAGAGACAGCTTCACAGATACGCAGTATTTT.

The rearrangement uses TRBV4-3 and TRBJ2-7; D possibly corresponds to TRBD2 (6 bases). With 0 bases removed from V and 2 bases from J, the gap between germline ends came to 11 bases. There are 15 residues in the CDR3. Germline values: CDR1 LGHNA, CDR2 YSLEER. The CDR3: CASSQEWRGAYEQYF. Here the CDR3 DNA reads TGCGCCAGCAGCCAAGAATGGAGGGGCGCCTACGAGCAGTACTTC.

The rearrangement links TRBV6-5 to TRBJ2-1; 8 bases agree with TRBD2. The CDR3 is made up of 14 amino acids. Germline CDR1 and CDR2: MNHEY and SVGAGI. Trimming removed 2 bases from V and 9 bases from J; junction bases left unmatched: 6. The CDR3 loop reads CASSYRAGGREQFF. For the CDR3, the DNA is TGTGCCAGCAGTTACCGGGCGGGAGGTCGTGAGCAGTTCTTC.

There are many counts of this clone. The DNA of the CDR3 is TGTGCCATCAGTGAAAAGGGGGCGAACACTGAAGCTTTCTTT. This encodes CAISEKGANTEAFF. V usage is TRBV10-3 and J usage is TRBJ1-1; 7 bases are a match to TRBD1. Per germline, CDR1 ENHRY and CDR2 SYGVKD. The CDR3 loop spans 14 amino acids. V trimming: 3 bases; J trimming: 1 base; junction bases outside the gene matches: 2.

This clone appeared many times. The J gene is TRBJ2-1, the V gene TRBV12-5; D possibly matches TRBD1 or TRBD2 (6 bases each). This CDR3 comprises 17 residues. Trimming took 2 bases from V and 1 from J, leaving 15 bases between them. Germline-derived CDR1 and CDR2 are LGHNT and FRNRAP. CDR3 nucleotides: TGTGCTAGTGGTTTGCCGAGGGGGGAAGGGTCCTACAATGAGCAGTTCTTC. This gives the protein CASGLPRGEGSYNEQFF. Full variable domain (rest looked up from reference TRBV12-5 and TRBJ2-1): DARVTQTPRHKVTEMGQEVTMRCQPILGHNTVFWYRQTMMQGLELLAYFRNRAPLDDSGMPKDRFSAEMPDATLATLKIQPSEPRDSAVYFCASGLPRGEGSYNEQFFGPGTRLTVL.

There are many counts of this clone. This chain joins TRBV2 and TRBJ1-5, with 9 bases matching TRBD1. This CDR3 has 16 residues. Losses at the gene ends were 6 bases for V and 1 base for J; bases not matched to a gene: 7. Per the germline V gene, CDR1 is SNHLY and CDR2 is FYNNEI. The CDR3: CASRKDRGGSNQPQHF. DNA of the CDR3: TGTGCCAGCAGAAAGGACAGGGGCGGAAGCAATCAGCCCCAGCATTTT.

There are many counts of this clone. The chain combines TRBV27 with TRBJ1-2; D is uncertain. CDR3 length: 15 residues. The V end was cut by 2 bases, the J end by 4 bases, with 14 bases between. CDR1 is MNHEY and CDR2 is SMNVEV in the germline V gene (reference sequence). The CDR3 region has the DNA TGTGCCAGCAGTTTAGGCTTTGGGGTTGGCTATGGCTACACCTTC. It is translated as CASSLGFGVGYGYTF.